These 19 T cell receptor beta chains came from one sample sequenced in a study of T cells after yellow fever vaccination. MiXCR, applied by TCRdb to the 5' RACE reads, yields one record per CDR3 protein. The sample includes under 250,000 distinct CDR3 sequences, 6.9% of them seen just once. The source material was CD4+ T cells sorted from PBMCs, sampled 15 days after the yellow fever booster vaccination. The receptor set was obtained from a man in his thirties or forties who received the YFV17D yellow fever vaccine.

This clonotype was counted ten times or more. This sequence joins TRBV5-6 and TRBJ2-1; TRBD2 matches at 8 bases. There are 12 residues in the CDR3. CDR1 is SGHDT, CDR2 YYEEEE, per germline. With V trimmed by 4 bases and J by 11 bases, 5 bases remained unmatched. The CDR3 is CASSTRLAKQFF. For the CDR3, the DNA is TGTGCCAGCAGCACCCGACTAGCGAAGCAGTTCTTC. The complete variable domain, with remaining parts taken from reference TRBV5-6 and TRBJ2-1, reads DAGVTQSPTHLIKTRGQQVTLRCSPKSGHDTVSWYQQALGQGPQFIFQYYEEEERQRGNFPDRFSGHQFPNYSSELNVNALLLGDSALYLCASSTRLAKQFFGPGTRLTVL.

This clonotype has at least ten counts. The chain joins TRBV7-2 to TRBJ2-7; the D call may be TRBD1 or TRBD2 (6 bases each). Germline CDR1 SGHTA, CDR2 FQGNSA. The V end lost 3 bases, the J end lost 4 bases, and 19 bases lay between the germline ends. This CDR3 has 16 residues. The CDR3: CASSLEAGKGGYEQYF. The CDR3 nucleotides read TGTGCCAGCAGCTTGGAGGCGGGGAAAGGGGGTTACGAGCAGTACTTC.

In this sample, this clonotype turned up many times. This chain connects TRBV7-9 to TRBJ2-2; D ambiguous. The V and J ends lost 0 bases and 8 bases respectively, with 4 bases between them. The CDR3 spans 12 residues. Germline CDR1 is SEHNR and CDR2 is FQNEAQ (reference sequence). The CDR3 DNA reads as TGTGCCAGCAGCTTAGCCATGGGGGAGCTGTTTTTT. Amino acid sequence: CASSLAMGELFF.

In its sample, this clonotype was seen many times. The chain is built from TRBV4-3 and TRBJ2-1, with D unclear. The CDR3 runs to 15 residues. Germline V gene sequence: CDR1 LGHNA, CDR2 YSLEER. V lost 0 bases to trimming and J lost 7 bases, with 13 bases between them. The chain's CDR3 is CASSQDSGNWNEQFF. DNA for the CDR3: TGCGCCAGCAGCCAAGATTCCGGCAATTGGAATGAGCAGTTCTTC.

The genes are TRBV5-5 and TRBJ1-5, with D unclear. The ends were cut back, 0 bases at V and 12 bases at J, with 19 bases in the middle. Germline CDR1 is SGHKS and CDR2 is YYEKEE (reference sequence). The CDR3 runs 15 residues. CDR3 nucleotides: TGTGCCAGCAGCTTGGAGTTTGACCGGTCTTCGCTCCAGCATTTT. Protein sequence: CASSLEFDRSSLQHF. Drawing the rest from reference TRBV5-5 and TRBJ1-5, the complete variable domain is DAGVTQSPTHLIKTRGQQVTLRCSPISGHKSVSWYQQVLGQGPQFIFQYYEKEERGRGNFPDRFSARQFPNYSSELNVNALLLGDSALYLCASSLEFDRSSLQHFGDGTRLSIL.

The V and J genes are TRBV5-1 and TRBJ2-2, with 13 bases that match TRBD2. With 5 bases clipped from V and 4 bases from J, the junction kept 2 bases outside the gene matches. The CDR3 consists of 15 residues. Germline-derived CDR1 and CDR2 are SGHRS and YFSETQ. CDR3 sequence: CASRLAGGVTGELFF. CDR3 DNA: TGCGCCAGCAGACTAGCGGGAGGGGTCACCGGGGAGCTGTTTTTT. The variable domain in full, with the rest retrieved from reference TRBV5-1 and TRBJ2-2, is KAGVTQTPRYLIKTRGQQVTLSCSPISGHRSVSWYQQTPGQGLQFLFEYFSETQRNKGNFPGRFSGRQFSNSRSEMNVSTLELGDSALYLCASRLAGGVTGELFFGEGSRLTVL.

This clonotype occurred many times. The rearrangement joins TRBV4-3 to TRBJ2-5; 9 bases fit TRBD1. Germline V gives CDR1 LGHNA, CDR2 YSLEER. J gave up 5 bases and V 3 bases, and 7 bases lay outside the gene matches. CDR3 length equals 15 residues. The CDR3 DNA is TGCGCCAGCAGCCATAACAGGGGGCCAGCTGAGACCCAGTACTTC. It yields the protein CASSHNRGPAETQYF.

The chain uses TRBV15 and TRBJ2-5, with D tentatively TRBD1 or TRBD2 (5 bases each). The CDR3 is made up of 14 amino acids. Trimming left V 4 bases short and J 3 bases short, with 12 bases between. In germline, CDR1 is LNHNV, CDR2 YYDKDF (reference sequence). The CDR3 spells CATSTRDGKETQYF. The CDR3 nucleotides read TGTGCCACCAGCACCCGGGACGGAAAAGAGACCCAGTACTTC.

This clonotype was recorded many times. The CDR3 loop reads CASSREREYVNEQFF. The DNA of the CDR3 is TGTGCCAGCAGTCGTGAGCGGGAGTACGTGAATGAGCAGTTCTTC. The chain links TRBV5-6 to TRBJ2-1, with 8 bases fitting TRBD2. From germline, CDR1 is SGHDT and CDR2 YYEEEE. V dropped 5 bases and J dropped 7; count of bases not matched to a gene: 11. This CDR3 region has 15 residues.

This clonotype was seen only a few times. The genes are TRBV5-5 and TRBJ2-1, with TRBD1 as a possible D gene (5 bases). V was shortened by 4 bases and J by 0 bases, with 17 bases between the two germline ends. Germline lookup yields CDR1 SGHKS and CDR2 YYEKEE (reference sequence). The CDR3 is made up of 17 amino acids. The CDR3 DNA follows: TGTGCCAGCAGCGCACTCACAGGCTCTCGCTCCTACAATGAGCAGTTCTTC. Translation gives CASSALTGSRSYNEQFF.

The chain employs TRBV24-1 and TRBJ2-3; TRBD1 matches at 10 bases. The germline V gene has CDR1 KGHDR and CDR2 SFDVKD. Trimming cost V 4 bases and J 5 bases; bases outside gene matches: 5. This CDR3 spans 15 amino acids. The CDR3 is CATSDRGQGRDTQYF. Here the CDR3 DNA reads TGTGCCACCAGTGACCGGGGACAGGGGAGAGATACGCAGTATTTT.

This clonotype was found many times. The chain uses TRBV20-1 and TRBJ2-5; TRBD2 matches 10 bases. The germline V gene encodes CDR1 DFQATT and CDR2 SNEGSKA (reference sequence). The CDR3 is made up of 17 amino acids. J lost 5 bases, V lost 0 bases, and 12 bases had no gene match. CDR3 sequence reads: CSARDILAGVARETQYF. CDR3 DNA: TGCAGTGCTAGAGATATCCTAGCGGGAGTCGCTAGGGAGACCCAGTACTTC.

This clonotype has only a few counts. CDR3 sequence: CSAGPDSKNTEAFF. CDR3 coding DNA: TGCAGTGCTGGCCCCGACAGCAAGAACACTGAAGCTTTCTTT. The chain employs TRBV20-1 and TRBJ1-1; TRBD1 is a possible D gene (5 bases). CDR1 is DFQATT, CDR2 SNEGSKA, per germline (reference sequence). CDR3 length: 14 amino acids. Trimming took off 5 bases at V and 1 base at J, with 14 bases between the two ends.

This clonotype was seen at least ten times. The chain combines TRBV20-1 with TRBJ2-3; no clear D gene. V was clipped by 2 bases and J by 6 bases, with 18 bases between them. The germline V gene has CDR1 DFQATT and CDR2 SNEGSKA (reference sequence). This CDR3 has 15 residues. CDR3 sequence reads: CSARSDARLGDTQYF. CDR3 coding DNA: TGCAGTGCTAGATCCGACGCCAGACTTGGGGATACGCAGTATTTT.

V gene TRBV11-1 combines with J gene TRBJ2-1; 10 positions agree with TRBD2. CDR1 SGHAT and CDR2 FQDESV come from the germline V gene (reference sequence). Trimming removed 5 bases from V and 0 bases from J; junction bases left unmatched: 13. The CDR3 spans 19 residues. CDR3 protein: CASSPHRLAGDSSYNEQFF. The CDR3, as DNA: TGTGCCAGCAGCCCCCACCGGCTAGCGGGAGACAGCTCCTACAATGAGCAGTTCTTC.

This chain links TRBV6-5 with TRBJ2-1, with D tentatively TRBD1 (6 bases). Per germline, CDR1 MNHEY and CDR2 SVGAGI. Trimming cost V 0 bases and J 6 bases, with 12 bases left between them. The CDR3 covers 15 residues. CDR3 in amino acids: CASSYSARGVNEQFF. In DNA, the CDR3 is TGTGCCAGCAGTTACTCCGCCAGGGGTGTCAATGAGCAGTTCTTC.

This clonotype was recorded a few times. The chain employs TRBV5-1 and TRBJ2-3, with a possible D match to TRBD1 (6 bases). The CDR3 runs 16 residues. V was trimmed by 0 bases and J by 1 base, leaving 12 bases between them. CDR1 SGHRS and CDR2 YFSETQ come from the germline V gene. CDR3 sequence: CASSLGWTVGTDTQYF. The DNA of the CDR3 is TGCGCCAGCAGCTTGGGCTGGACAGTCGGCACAGATACGCAGTATTTT.

At least ten counts were recorded for this clonotype. The rearrangement links TRBV12-3 or TRBV12-4 to TRBJ1-1; D is unresolved. The CDR3 is 12 residues long. Trimming left V 1 base short and J 2 bases short, with 2 bases between. CDR3 DNA sequence: TGTGCCAGCAGTTTAGGTAACACTGAAGCTTTCTTT. Protein product: CASSLGNTEAFF.

The chain couples TRBV29-1 to TRBJ2-5, with 11 bases aligning to TRBD1. The length of the CDR3 is 13 residues. The germline V gene encodes CDR1 SQVTM and CDR2 ANQGSEA. V trimming: 7 bases; J trimming: 6 bases; junction bases outside the gene matches: 7. This CDR3 reads CSASGTGGKTQYF. The CDR3 DNA reads as TGCAGCGCCAGCGGGACAGGGGGAAAGACCCAGTACTTC. Supplemented by reference TRBV29-1 and TRBJ2-5, the full variable domain reads SAVISQKPSRDICQRGTSLTIQCQVDSQVTMMFWYRQQPGQSLTLIATANQGSEATYESGFVIDKFPISRPNLTFSTLTVSNMSPEDSSIYLCSASGTGGKTQYFGPGTRLLVL.